These 32 T cell receptor beta chains were all obtained from the same sample, sequenced in a study of blood T cell repertoires in COVID-19. The assay was immunoSEQ multiplex PCR, and TCRdb's table has in-frame clones only and misses some. The sample includes about 400,000 clones, about nine tenths seen only once; the top ten take more than 1.4%. Specimen: peripheral blood. These receptors originate from a woman aged 25-40 years with active or convalescent COVID-19.

The J gene is TRBJ1-4, the V gene TRBV5-1; perhaps TRBD1 as D (6 bases). V lost 4 bases and J 0 bases, leaving 13 bases between the germline ends. This CDR3 has 16 residues. CDR1 and CDR2 from the germline V gene are SGHRS and YFSETQ. CDR3 in amino acids: CASSLGTTATNEKLFF. CDR3 DNA: TGCGCCAGCAGCCTAGGGACAACTGCAACTAATGAAAAACTGTTTTTT.

The V gene is TRBV7-9, the J gene TRBJ2-1; 16 positions match TRBD2. CDR1 is SEHNR, CDR2 FQNEAQ, per germline (reference sequence). The CDR3 extends over 17 amino acids. The V segment lost 4 bases and the J segment 5 bases; nucleotides outside the gene matches: 5. The CDR3 loop is CASSSGTSGREDNEQFF. Written as DNA, the CDR3 is TGTGCCAGCAGCTCGGGGACTAGCGGGAGGGAGGACAATGAGCAGTTCTTC.

This clone was found many times. The CDR3 region has the DNA TGTGCCAGCAGCGTGGACAGCTCCTATAATTCACCCCTCCACTTT. Protein product: CASSVDSSYNSPLHF. This rearrangement joins TRBV7-9 to TRBJ1-6, with a possible D match to TRBD1 (6 bases). V shed 5 bases and J shed 0 bases, with 8 bases lying between them. In germline, CDR1 is SEHNR, CDR2 FQNEAQ (reference sequence). This CDR3 region has 15 residues.

This clone has a handful of counts. The chain has TRBV5-6 and TRBJ1-1; D is unclear. Germline values: CDR1 SGHDT, CDR2 YYEEEE. Trimming took 2 bases from V and 7 from J, leaving 9 bases between them. The CDR3 runs 12 residues. DNA of the CDR3: TGTGCCAGCAGCTTAACCGGGGATGAAGCTTTCTTT. It codes for CASSLTGDEAFF. Supplemented by reference TRBV5-6 and TRBJ1-1, the full variable domain reads DAGVTQSPTHLIKTRGQQVTLRCSPKSGHDTVSWYQQALGQGPQFIFQYYEEEERQRGNFPDRFSGHQFPNYSSELNVNALLLGDSALYLCASSLTGDEAFFGQGTRLTVV.

The chain carries TRBV6-6 and TRBJ1-6; D call uncertain. V was pared by 5 bases and J by 7 bases, with 15 bases between. This CDR3 has 15 residues. From germline, CDR1 is MNHNY and CDR2 SVGAGI (reference sequence). CDR3 in amino acids: CASSTLNGENSPLHF. The CDR3 nucleotides are TGTGCCAGCAGTACCCTTAACGGGGAGAATTCACCCCTCCACTTT.

The chain joins TRBV19 to TRBJ1-1, with no clear D. From germline, CDR1 is LNHDA and CDR2 SQIVND (reference sequence). V lost 8 bases and J 2 bases, leaving 15 bases between the germline ends. The CDR3 is made up of 14 amino acids. CDR3 amino acids: CASHPLQKNTEAFF. DNA for the CDR3: TGTGCCAGTCACCCTCTCCAGAAAAACACTGAAGCTTTCTTT.

The chain couples TRBV15 to TRBJ1-4; D perhaps matches TRBD1 (5 bases). The V gene lost 9 bases and the J gene lost 5 bases, with 22 bases spanning the gap. This CDR3 spans 16 amino acids. Germline V gives CDR1 LNHNV, CDR2 YYDKDF (reference sequence). The CDR3 sequence is CATEAGHRTRNEKLFF. DNA of the CDR3: TGTGCCACTGAGGCGGGGCACCGGACTCGCAATGAAAAACTGTTTTTT.

The genes are TRBV6-1 and TRBJ2-3; 9 bases are shared with TRBD1. The CDR3 has 15 amino acids. J lost 4 bases, V lost 3 bases, and 5 bases had no gene match. CDR1 and CDR2 from the germline V gene are MNHNS and SASEGT. CDR3 residues: CASSEGQGGPDTQYF. DNA of the CDR3: TGTGCCAGCAGTGAGGGACAGGGTGGACCAGATACGCAGTATTTT.

The genes are TRBV5-1 and TRBJ1-1; D possibly corresponds to TRBD1 (6 bases). Germline V lookup: CDR1 SGHRS, CDR2 YFSETQ. The CDR3 runs 14 residues. Trimming stripped 2 bases from V and 6 bases from J, with 14 bases between. The CDR3 DNA reads TGCGCCAGCAGCTTAGGTGAACAGGGCGCTGAAGCTTTCTTT. As protein: CASSLGEQGAEAFF.

This chain joins TRBV7-8 and TRBJ2-1; TRBD2 aligns across 9 bases. This CDR3 is 16 amino acids long. The V gene end was trimmed by 4 bases and the J gene end by 4 bases; junction bases not matched to a gene: 8. The V gene's germline CDR1 is SGHVS and CDR2 FQNEAQ. The CDR3 region has the DNA TGTGCCAGCAGCTCAGCACTAGCGGGCATTTACAATGAGCAGTTCTTC. This translates into CASSSALAGIYNEQFF.

J is TRBJ1-1 and V is TRBV30; the D is unclear. V was shortened by 5 bases and J by 7 bases, with 14 bases between the two germline ends. Germline V gives CDR1 GTSNPN, CDR2 SVGIG (reference sequence). The CDR3 runs 12 residues. The CDR3 bases are TGTGCCTGGTACAGCCAAACGTTTGAAGCTTTCTTT. It specifies CAWYSQTFEAFF.

Here the CDR3 reads CASSLVVSSYNEQFF. The CDR3 DNA reads TGCGCCAGCAGCTTGGTAGTTAGCTCCTACAATGAGCAGTTCTTC. The V call is TRBV5-1, the J call TRBJ2-1; D is unresolved. Trimming cost V 0 bases and J 0 bases, with 7 bases left between them. Germline assignment: CDR1 SGHRS and CDR2 YFSETQ. This CDR3 region has 15 residues. Based on the CDR3 plus reference TRBV5-1 and TRBJ2-1, the full variable domain is KAGVTQTPRYLIKTRGQQVTLSCSPISGHRSVSWYQQTPGQGLQFLFEYFSETQRNKGNFPGRFSGRQFSNSRSEMNVSTLELGDSALYLCASSLVVSSYNEQFFGPGTRLTVL.

The chain recombines TRBV5-1 with TRBJ1-2; no definite D call. The CDR3 length is 14 residues. Trimming removed 2 bases at V and 3 bases at J, with 11 bases between. The germline V gene has CDR1 SGHRS and CDR2 YFSETQ. CDR3 coding DNA: TGCGCCAGCAGCTTTGGAGGGATCGACTATGGCTACACCTTC. It yields the protein CASSFGGIDYGYTF.

This clone was counted between two and nine times. The chain joins TRBV18 to TRBJ2-7; 7 nucleotides align to TRBD2. The CDR3 runs to 16 residues. V gave up 0 bases and J gave up 0 bases; unmatched junction bases: 5. CDR1 KGHSH and CDR2 LQKENI come from the germline V gene. The CDR3 nucleotides read TGTGCCAGCTCACCACCGGGACTAAAAAACTCCTACGAGCAGTACTTC. Residues: CASSPPGLKNSYEQYF.

V usage is TRBV10-1 and J usage is TRBJ2-3, with D possibly TRBD2 on 7 matching bases. Germline loops: CDR1 WNHNN, CDR2 SYGVQD (reference sequence). The CDR3 spans 15 residues. Trimming removed 4 bases from V and 3 bases from J, with 14 bases in between. The CDR3: CASSVAGARTDTQYF. The CDR3 bases are TGCGCCAGCAGTGTGGCGGGGGCTCGAACAGATACGCAGTATTTT.

The genes are TRBV7-4 and TRBJ2-4, with D possibly being TRBD2 (6 bases). V was shortened by 1 base and J by 1 base, with 8 bases between the two germline ends. Germline CDR1 SGHVT, CDR2 SQSDAQ. This CDR3 has 15 amino acids. The CDR3 loop is CASSLGGTAKNIQYF. CDR3 nucleotide sequence: TGTGCCAGCAGCTTAGGGGGGACTGCCAAAAACATTCAGTACTTC.

The V and J genes are TRBV5-1 and TRBJ1-2; TRBD1 agrees at 11 bases. Trimming removed 3 bases from V and 8 bases from J; junction bases left unmatched: 6. Germline V gene sequence: CDR1 SGHRS, CDR2 YFSETQ. CDR3 size: 14 residues. CDR3 loop: CASSSLDRGHGYTF. For the CDR3, the DNA is TGCGCCAGCAGCTCCCTGGACAGGGGGCACGGCTACACCTTC.

V is TRBV9 and J is TRBJ2-7; D is perhaps TRBD1 (6 bases). The CDR3 length is 14 residues. V was cut by 5 bases and J by 2 bases, with 14 bases left in between. Germline lookup yields CDR1 SGDLS and CDR2 YYNGEE. CDR3 loop: CASSQGSFPYEQYF. CDR3 DNA sequence: TGTGCCAGCAGTCAGGGGAGTTTCCCCTACGAGCAGTACTTC.

The chain carries TRBV18 and TRBJ1-2; TRBD1 agrees at 8 bases. The germline CDR1 and CDR2 sequences are KGHSH and LQKENI. Trimming removed 6 bases from V and 3 bases from J; junction bases left unmatched: 6. The CDR3 sequence is 14 residues long. DNA for the CDR3: TGTGCCAGCTCGAGAGGACAGGGAGACTATGGCTACACCTTC. Its translation is CASSRGQGDYGYTF. The whole variable domain, filled in from reference TRBV18 and TRBJ1-2, reads NAGVMQNPRHLVRRRGQEARLRCSPMKGHSHVYWYRQLPEEGLKFMVYLQKENIIDESGMPKERFSAEFPKEGPSILRIQQVVRGDSAAYFCASSRGQGDYGYTFGSGTRLTVV.

This clone was found once. This chain connects TRBV5-1 to TRBJ2-3, with TRBD1 identical over 7 bases. Looked up from germline, CDR1 is SGHRS and CDR2 is YFSETQ. CDR3 length equals 16 residues. Germline trimming cut 4 bases from V and 2 bases from J; bases unmatched to any gene: 10. The DNA of the CDR3 is TGCGCCAGCAGCAACGGACGGGACAGCGTCACAGATACGCAGTATTTT. This codes for CASSNGRDSVTDTQYF.

J is TRBJ1-1 and V is TRBV6-5; D gene uncertain. The germline V gene encodes CDR1 MNHEY and CDR2 SVGAGI. This CDR3 contains 13 residues. V dropped 9 bases and J dropped 1 base, with 12 bases sitting between them. The CDR3 spells CASSPLQNTEAFF. As DNA, the CDR3 is TGTGCCAGTTCCCCGTTACAGAACACTGAAGCTTTCTTT.

This clone was observed a few times. V and J are TRBV2 and TRBJ2-1, with TRBD2 matching over 10 bases. The CDR3 length is 15 residues. Looked up from germline, CDR1 is SNHLY and CDR2 is FYNNEI. The J segment lost 9 bases and the V segment lost 5 bases, leaving 10 bases of the junction unmatched. The CDR3 region is CASSTGLAGGGEQFF. The CDR3 DNA is TGTGCCAGCAGTACGGGGTTAGCGGGGGGCGGTGAGCAGTTCTTC.

This chain uses TRBV29-1 with TRBJ1-1; D remains ambiguous. The CDR3 consists of 12 residues. Trimming left V 4 bases short and J 0 bases short, with 6 bases between. CDR1 SQVTM and CDR2 ANQGSEA come from the germline V gene. The CDR3 DNA reads as TGCAGCGTTGGTCAGGTGAACACTGAAGCTTTCTTT. Amino acid sequence: CSVGQVNTEAFF.

This clone has only one observation. This chain links TRBV25-1 with TRBJ2-5; D is possibly TRBD1 (6 bases). The V end lost 4 bases, the J end lost 0 bases, and 12 bases lay between the germline ends. This CDR3 comprises 15 residues. The V gene's germline CDR1 is MGHDK and CDR2 SYGVNS. The CDR3 nucleotides are TGTGCCAGCAGTGGCAACCGGGACAACCAAGAGACCCAGTACTTC. It yields the protein CASSGNRDNQETQYF.

This chain joins TRBV7-8 and TRBJ1-2, with 10 bases matching TRBD1. Unmatched junction bases numbered 12, after V lost 5 bases and J lost 0 bases. Looked up from germline, CDR1 is SGHVS and CDR2 is FQNEAQ. CDR3 size: 18 residues. The DNA of the CDR3 is TGTGCCAGCAGCGAGATTCCGGGACAGGGGACATCTAACTATGGCTACACCTTC. Translating it yields CASSEIPGQGTSNYGYTF.

The rearrangement uses TRBV18 and TRBJ2-3, with TRBD1 matching over 8 bases. Germline loops: CDR1 KGHSH, CDR2 LQKENI. This CDR3 has 17 residues. V dropped 5 bases and J dropped 0; count of bases not matched to a gene: 10. The CDR3 sequence: CASSSVRQGLSTDTQYF. In nucleotides, the CDR3 is TGTGCCAGCTCATCAGTACGACAGGGGCTCAGCACAGATACGCAGTATTTT.

The chain recombines TRBV19 with TRBJ1-6, with D unclear. V lost 8 bases, J lost 7 bases, and 18 bases lay in between. Germline V gene lookup returns CDR1 LNHDA and CDR2 SQIVND (reference sequence). The CDR3 extends over 15 amino acids. CDR3 loop: CASCTVAGGNSPLHF. The CDR3 DNA reads TGTGCCAGTTGTACTGTTGCGGGAGGGAATTCACCCCTCCACTTT.

The rearrangement links TRBV2 to TRBJ2-3; 7 bases fit TRBD1. Germline CDR1 reads SNHLY; CDR2 reads FYNNEI. Trimming cost V 8 bases and J 2 bases; bases outside gene matches: 7. CDR3 length: 14 amino acids. CDR3 sequence: CASVDRAHTDTQYF. Here the CDR3 DNA reads TGTGCCAGCGTCGACAGGGCTCACACAGATACGCAGTATTTT.

This clone has only one observation. V gene TRBV7-8 combines with J gene TRBJ2-2, with D perhaps matching TRBD1 (6 bases). Looked up from germline, CDR1 is SGHVS and CDR2 is FQNEAQ. The CDR3 length is 16 residues. V was cut by 1 base and J by 7 bases, with 16 bases left in between. CDR3 sequence: CASSLGSGGGHGELFF. Here the CDR3 DNA reads TGTGCCAGCAGCTTAGGGTCCGGTGGGGGCCACGGGGAGCTGTTTTTT. The full variable domain, completed using reference TRBV7-8 and TRBJ2-2, is GAGVSQSPRYKVAKRGQDVALRCDPISGHVSLFWYQQALGQGPEFLTYFQNEAQLDKSGLPSDRFFAERPEGSVSTLKIQRTQQEDSAVYLCASSLGSGGGHGELFFGEGSRLTVL.

J is TRBJ2-7 and V is TRBV2, with TRBD1 as a possible D gene (5 bases). The length of the CDR3 is 12 residues. The V end was cut by 6 bases, the J end by 5 bases, with 11 bases between. Germline V CDR1 and CDR2: SNHLY, FYNNEI. CDR3 region: CASRVDNHEQYF. The CDR3 coding sequence is TGTGCCAGCAGGGTGGACAATCACGAGCAGTACTTC.

The chain employs TRBV25-1 and TRBJ1-1; 9 nucleotides align to TRBD1. CDR1 and CDR2 (germline): MGHDK, SYGVNS. With 5 bases clipped from V and 8 bases from J, the junction kept 12 bases outside the gene matches. The CDR3 spans 15 residues. The CDR3 sequence: CASSPSLDRGTEAFF. CDR3 nucleotide sequence: TGTGCCAGCAGTCCCTCCCTGGACAGGGGTACGGAAGCTTTCTTT.

The chain employs TRBV5-1 and TRBJ2-3; a possible D gene is TRBD1 (5 bases). The V gene's germline CDR1 is SGHRS and CDR2 YFSETQ. CDR3 length equals 17 residues. V lost 6 bases, J lost 2 bases, and 22 bases lay in between. The CDR3 DNA reads TGCGCCAGCAAAATCCTCGGACAAGGAAGCCCCACAGATACGCAGTATTTT. Residues: CASKILGQGSPTDTQYF.